The next 14 T cell receptor beta chains were all read from a single sample in a study of cytomegalovirus exposure and HLA in healthy donors. Use of 60 Vbeta and 13 Jbeta primers characterized the PCR. Profiled with immunoSEQ multiplex PCR; TCRdb holds only in-frame clones, not every one. The sample carries approximately 120,000 clones, about two thirds recorded once. The sample consisted of PBMCs. The receptors derive from a man aged 55 to 70 in good health and CMV-seropositive.

This chain uses TRBV7-2 with TRBJ2-7; TRBD2 aligns across 8 bases. This CDR3 is 15 amino acids long. Germline V CDR1 and CDR2: SGHTA, FQGNSA. V gave up 2 bases and J gave up 0 bases; unmatched junction bases: 3. The CDR3 region is CASSLQAGASYEQYF. The CDR3 region has the DNA TGTGCCAGCAGCTTACAAGCGGGGGCCTCCTACGAGCAGTACTTC.

The chain employs TRBV11-2 and TRBJ1-3; 10 bases map to TRBD1. The CDR3 runs 15 residues. J lost 8 bases, V lost 5 bases, and 9 bases had no gene match. The germline CDR1 and CDR2 sequences are SGHAT and FQNNGV. CDR3: CASSRGTGVTDTIYF. The CDR3, as DNA: TGTGCCAGCAGCCGAGGGACAGGGGTTACGGACACCATATATTTT. Drawing the rest from reference TRBV11-2 and TRBJ1-3, the complete variable domain is EAGVAQSPRYKIIEKRQSVAFWCNPISGHATLYWYQQILGQGPKLLIQFQNNGVVDDSQLPKDRFSAERLKGVDSTLKIQPAKLEDSAVYLCASSRGTGVTDTIYFGEGSWLTVV.

There are a few counts of this clone. CDR3 nucleotide sequence: TGTGCCAGTAGTAGGGACAGAGCAGCGGAGCCCCAGCATTTT. Amino acids: CASSRDRAAEPQHF. The chain is built from TRBV19 and TRBJ1-5; TRBD1 agrees at 7 bases. Germline-derived CDR1 and CDR2 are LNHDA and SQIVND (reference sequence). Trimming removed 4 bases from V and 8 bases from J; junction bases left unmatched: 8. The CDR3 has 14 amino acids.

The gene calls are TRBV13 and TRBJ2-6, with a tentative D call TRBD1 (6 bases). CDR3 length: 19 residues. Trimming cost V 0 bases and J 0 bases, with 15 bases left between them. Germline CDR1 PRHDT, CDR2 FYEKMQ (reference sequence). CDR3 sequence: CASSLGIGTPSSGANVLTF. The CDR3 DNA reads TGTGCCAGCAGCTTAGGTATCGGGACACCTTCCTCTGGGGCCAACGTCCTGACTTTC.

The chain links TRBV5-1 to TRBJ1-4; 10 positions agree with TRBD1. The germline CDR1 and CDR2 sequences are SGHRS and YFSETQ. The CDR3 runs to 15 residues. Trimming cost V 3 bases and J 6 bases; bases outside gene matches: 5. CDR3 region: CASSWTGGSDEKLFF. The CDR3 region has the DNA TGCGCCAGCAGCTGGACAGGGGGATCGGATGAAAAACTGTTTTTT.

For the CDR3, the DNA is TGTGCCAGCAGTGACAGGGCTGGAAACACCATATATTTT. This translates into CASSDRAGNTIYF. The chain is built from TRBV25-1 and TRBJ1-3, with TRBD1 as a possible D gene (5 bases). Germline assignment: CDR1 MGHDK and CDR2 SYGVNS. The CDR3 spans 13 residues. Trimming left V 3 bases short and J 2 bases short, with 5 bases between.

This clone was seen only a few times. The chain recombines TRBV2 with TRBJ1-5; D uncertain. This CDR3 is built from 14 residues. Trimming pared 3 bases from V and 6 bases from J, leaving 12 bases between. CDR1 is SNHLY and CDR2 is FYNNEI in the germline V gene. The CDR3 is CASSDRGYPQPQHF. The CDR3 nucleotides read TGTGCCAGCAGTGACAGAGGGTATCCTCAGCCCCAGCATTTT.

This clone was seen a few times. CDR3 nucleotide sequence: TGTGCCAGCAGTCGTGAGGGGGTAAATGAAAAACTGTTTTTT. It translates to CASSREGVNEKLFF. This chain joins TRBV6-1 and TRBJ1-4, with TRBD1 as a possible D gene (6 bases). Germline V CDR1 and CDR2: MNHNS, SASEGT. Trimming left V 5 bases short and J 5 bases short, with 12 bases between. The CDR3 totals 14 residues.

The chain couples TRBV7-8 to TRBJ2-2; D is uncertain. Germline values: CDR1 SGHVS, CDR2 FQNEAQ. V lost 2 bases and J lost 8, with 15 bases in between. The CDR3 has 15 residues. In DNA, the CDR3 is TGTGCCAGCAGCTTAATTGTGGGCCCCTCAGGGGAGCTGTTTTTT. Translated: CASSLIVGPSGELFF.

This clone appeared a few times. The V gene is TRBV11-2, the J gene TRBJ2-7, with a possible D match to TRBD2 (5 bases). The germline gives CDR1 SGHAT, CDR2 FQNNGV. This CDR3 contains 12 residues. V was pared by 4 bases and J by 2 bases, with 6 bases between. CDR3 bases: TGTGCCAGCAGCTCCGGGACCTACGAGCAGTACTTC. Translating it yields CASSSGTYEQYF.

This chain uses TRBV30 with TRBJ1-5, with 8 positions matching TRBD1. This CDR3 region has 12 residues. Germline lookup yields CDR1 GTSNPN and CDR2 SVGIG (reference sequence). V lost 5 bases to trimming and J lost 15 bases; unmatched junction nucleotides: 12. Here the CDR3 reads CAWGTGVRPRHF. CDR3 nucleotide sequence: TGTGCCTGGGGGACAGGAGTCCGTCCCAGGCATTTT. The full variable domain, in which reference TRBV30 and TRBJ1-5 provide the parts outside the CDR3, is SQTIHQWPATLVQPVGSPLSLECTVEGTSNPNLYWYRQAAGRGLQLLFYSVGIGQISSEVPQNLSASRPQDRQFILSSKKLLLSDSGFYLCAWGTGVRPRHFGDGTRLSIL.

Worth noting for this clone: The sample contains more than one DNA sequence encoding this CDR3. The V gene is TRBV5-1, the J gene TRBJ2-3; D possibly corresponds to TRBD2 (6 bases). Trimming took 0 bases from V and 5 from J, leaving 19 bases between them. CDR3 length: 17 residues. Germline CDR1 SGHRS, CDR2 YFSETQ. The CDR3 protein is CASSLEGRGGNVDTQYF. The CDR3 nucleotides are TGCGCCAGCAGCTTGGAAGGGCGGGGAGGCAATGTAGATACGCAGTATTTT.

The J gene is TRBJ1-5, the V gene TRBV6-4; 9 nucleotides align to TRBD1. The length of the CDR3 is 17 residues. V gave up 8 bases and J gave up 5 bases; unmatched junction bases: 16. Looked up from germline, CDR1 is MRHNA and CDR2 is SNTAGT. CDR3: CASRNWDRVKADQPQHF. The CDR3 DNA is TGTGCCAGCCGGAATTGGGACAGGGTTAAGGCGGATCAGCCCCAGCATTTT.

The chain employs TRBV4-2 and TRBJ2-3; the match to TRBD2 covers 10 bases. The CDR3 is 16 amino acids. J gave up 6 bases and V 4 bases, and 10 bases lay outside the gene matches. CDR1 is LGHNA and CDR2 is YNFKEQ in the germline V gene. The CDR3 coding sequence is TGTGCCAGCAGCCCGCAGAAGCGGGGGGGGCCCGATACGCAGTATTTT. It yields the protein CASSPQKRGGPDTQYF.